This passage covers 22 T cell receptor beta chains from one sample sequenced in a study of glioma-infiltrating T cells after dendritic cell vaccination. Sequenced by immunoSEQ multiplex PCR; TCRdb stores in-frame clones only, minus some. The sample lists roughly 100,000 clones; around 90% were seen once. Time point reported: after dendritic cell vaccination, including at tumor progression/relapse. Sample: blood, taken after dendritic cell vaccination. These receptors were obtained from a human donor with glioblastoma.

The gene calls are TRBV19 and TRBJ1-4; 7 bases are shared with TRBD1. The V gene end was trimmed by 4 bases and the J gene end by 8 bases; junction bases not matched to a gene: 7. The CDR3 is made up of 14 amino acids. CDR1 and CDR2 from the germline V gene are LNHDA and SQIVND (reference sequence). The CDR3 reads CASSNDRAREKLFF. Written as DNA, the CDR3 is TGTGCCAGTAGTAATGACAGGGCGAGGGAAAAACTGTTTTTT.

This CDR3 reads CASSLAAGGPPNEQFF. DNA for the CDR3: TGCGCCAGCAGCTTGGCGGCAGGGGGTCCGCCGAATGAGCAGTTCTTC. The V and J genes are TRBV5-1 and TRBJ2-1, with 7 nucleotides matching TRBD1. This CDR3 spans 16 amino acids. The ends lost 0 bases at V and 7 bases at J; junction bases unmatched: 10. Germline-derived CDR1 and CDR2 are SGHRS and YFSETQ.

The chain links TRBV27 to TRBJ1-1, with 9 bases identical to TRBD1. V was clipped by 0 bases and J by 3 bases; unmatched bases: 2. Looked up from germline, CDR1 is MNHEY and CDR2 is SMNVEV (reference sequence). The CDR3 consists of 15 residues. CDR3 bases: TGTGCCAGCAGTTTATCGTGGACAGGGGACACTGAAGCTTTCTTT. Its protein is CASSLSWTGDTEAFF.

This clone appeared a few times. The chain joins TRBV5-1 to TRBJ2-5; 9 bases map to TRBD1. The CDR3 consists of 15 residues. The germline CDR1 and CDR2 sequences are SGHRS and YFSETQ. V dropped 0 bases and J dropped 1; count of bases not matched to a gene: 1. The CDR3, as DNA: TGCGCCAGCAGCTTGGGACAGGGGGTCCAAGAGACCCAGTACTTC. Translating it yields CASSLGQGVQETQYF.

The rearrangement links TRBV9 to TRBJ2-3, with D hard to call. Germline V lookup: CDR1 SGDLS, CDR2 YYNGEE. The CDR3 extends over 13 amino acids. Trimming pared 2 bases from V and 6 bases from J, leaving 10 bases between. CDR3 residues: CASSVSEKDTQYF. The CDR3 nucleotides read TGTGCCAGCAGCGTGAGCGAGAAGGATACGCAGTATTTT.

The chain joins TRBV19 to TRBJ1-5, with TRBD1 matching over 7 bases. The germline V gene encodes CDR1 LNHDA and CDR2 SQIVND (reference sequence). The CDR3 is 14 residues long. The V segment lost 6 bases and the J segment 6 bases; nucleotides outside the gene matches: 8. CDR3 in DNA: TGTGCCAGTAGCACCACAGGGGCGAGTCAGCCCCAGCATTTT. Protein sequence: CASSTTGASQPQHF.

In its sample, this clone was seen once. The chain combines TRBV6-5 with TRBJ1-5; D gene ambiguous. Deletions cut 3 bases from V and 1 base from J, with 10 bases between. The CDR3 is made up of 15 amino acids. CDR1 MNHEY and CDR2 SVGAGI come from the germline V gene. This CDR3 reads CASSYAGGSNQPQHF. CDR3 bases: TGTGCCAGCAGTTATGCCGGAGGGAGCAATCAGCCCCAGCATTTT.

The gene calls are TRBV18 and TRBJ1-2; D remains ambiguous. Trimming stripped 0 bases from V and 11 bases from J, with 19 bases between. This CDR3 comprises 15 residues. Germline CDR1 reads KGHSH; CDR2 reads LQKENI. The CDR3 region is CASSPPLAPRAHYTF. The CDR3 DNA reads as TGTGCCAGCTCACCACCGTTGGCACCGCGGGCCCATTACACCTTC.

The CDR3 loop is CASSSNFNYGYTF. The CDR3 nucleotides read TGTGCCAGCAGTTCCAACTTTAACTATGGCTACACCTTC. This rearrangement joins TRBV6-5 to TRBJ1-2; D gene ambiguous. V was pared by 4 bases and J by 1 base, with 7 bases between. The germline CDR1 and CDR2 sequences are MNHEY and SVGAGI. CDR3 length: 13 residues.

This clone appeared a single time. This chain connects TRBV5-5 to TRBJ1-1; D ambiguous. V lost 5 bases and J lost 4, with 12 bases in between. The CDR3 length is 13 residues. Germline V gene sequence: CDR1 SGHKS, CDR2 YYEKEE (reference sequence). Here the CDR3 reads CASSYQAGTEAFF. DNA of the CDR3: TGTGCCAGCAGTTATCAGGCCGGCACTGAAGCTTTCTTT.

The J gene is TRBJ2-3, the V gene TRBV6-1; a possible D gene is TRBD1 (6 bases). From germline, CDR1 is MNHNS and CDR2 SASEGT. Trimming removed 6 bases from V and 1 base from J, with 14 bases in between. The CDR3 loop spans 15 amino acids. CDR3 coding DNA: TGTGCCAGCAGGGGAATGACAGGCGGCACAGATACGCAGTATTTT. Its translation is CASRGMTGGTDTQYF.

V is TRBV5-1 and J is TRBJ1-1; 7 bases fit TRBD1. This CDR3 spans 14 amino acids. CDR1 and CDR2 from the germline V gene are SGHRS and YFSETQ. V lost 4 bases to trimming and J lost 9 bases; unmatched junction nucleotides: 12. The CDR3: CASSPGQRSSQAFF. The CDR3 region has the DNA TGCGCCAGCAGCCCGGGACAGCGTAGTAGCCAAGCTTTCTTT. The full variable domain, with the rest looked up from reference TRBV5-1 and TRBJ1-1, is KAGVTQTPRYLIKTRGQQVTLSCSPISGHRSVSWYQQTPGQGLQFLFEYFSETQRNKGNFPGRFSGRQFSNSRSEMNVSTLELGDSALYLCASSPGQRSSQAFFGQGTRLTVV.

V usage is TRBV7-8 and J usage is TRBJ2-7, with 9 nucleotides matching TRBD2. With 2 bases clipped from V and 0 bases from J, the junction kept 2 bases outside the gene matches. The germline gives CDR1 SGHVS, CDR2 FQNEAQ. The CDR3 runs to 15 residues. CDR3 sequence reads: CASSLRTSVSYEQYF. The CDR3 DNA sequence: TGTGCCAGCAGCTTACGGACTAGCGTCTCCTACGAGCAGTACTTC.

The chain couples TRBV11-1 to TRBJ1-1; D is perhaps TRBD1 (6 bases). This CDR3 has 14 amino acids. CDR1 SGHAT and CDR2 FQDESV come from the germline V gene (reference sequence). Trimming cost V 5 bases and J 1 base, with 11 bases left between them. The CDR3 coding sequence is TGTGCCAGCAGCGTTGGGGGCACGAACACTGAAGCTTTCTTT. Translation gives CASSVGGTNTEAFF.

CDR3: CASSFSTTNEKLFF. CDR3 coding DNA: TGCGCCAGCAGCTTCAGTACAACTAATGAAAAACTGTTTTTT. The chain has TRBV5-1 and TRBJ1-4; D not resolved. The ends were cut back, 2 bases at V and 0 bases at J, with 5 bases in the middle. The CDR3 runs to 14 residues. Germline CDR1 and CDR2: SGHRS and YFSETQ.

The V gene is TRBV18, the J gene TRBJ2-1; 8 bases map to TRBD2. The CDR3 length is 15 residues. In germline, CDR1 is KGHSH, CDR2 LQKENI. V trimming: 4 bases; J trimming: 4 bases; junction bases outside the gene matches: 6. DNA of the CDR3: TGTGCCAGCTCACAACTAGCGGAGGGGTACAATGAGCAGTTCTTC. Translation: CASSQLAEGYNEQFF.

The chain carries TRBV18 and TRBJ2-1, with D uncertain. V lost 0 bases and J lost 5, with 14 bases in between. Looked up from germline, CDR1 is KGHSH and CDR2 is LQKENI. The CDR3 runs to 16 residues. CDR3 bases: TGTGCCAGCTCACCACCCGGCGGAGCTTCTGACAATGAGCAGTTCTTC. Its protein product is CASSPPGGASDNEQFF.

This clone showed up just once. The chain recombines TRBV4-1 with TRBJ2-7; 9 bases are shared with TRBD1. The trim removed 5 bases at V and 2 bases at J, leaving 4 bases unmatched. The CDR3 consists of 14 residues. Per germline, CDR1 MGHRA and CDR2 YSYEKL. CDR3 protein: CASSTGTGTYEQYF. The DNA of the CDR3 is TGCGCCAGCAGCACCGGGACAGGGACCTACGAGCAGTACTTC.

The chain combines TRBV6-6 with TRBJ2-5; 12 nucleotides agree with TRBD2. Germline loops: CDR1 MNHNY, CDR2 SVGAGI (reference sequence). The trim removed 11 bases at V and 6 bases at J, leaving 13 bases unmatched. The CDR3 consists of 15 residues. The CDR3 spells CASSPASGGAKTQYF. The CDR3, as DNA: TGTGCCTCCTCGCCAGCTAGCGGGGGGGCAAAGACCCAGTACTTC.

A note on this clone: One end of the junction does not line up with germline, which may come from a read error. The chain employs TRBV20-1 and TRBJ1-2; unclear D gene. This CDR3 has 11 residues. The germline V gene encodes CDR1 DFQATT and CDR2 SNEGSKA (reference sequence). This CDR3 is CSASSYPLVPF. The CDR3 DNA is TGCAGTGCTAGTTCCTACCCCCTTGTCCCCTTC.

The chain has TRBV6-1 and TRBJ1-3, with D perhaps TRBD1 (5 bases). V was pared by 5 bases and J by 0 bases, with 11 bases between. Germline CDR1 MNHNS, CDR2 SASEGT. The CDR3 loop spans 15 amino acids. CDR3 sequence reads: CASSRQLSSGNTIYF. The CDR3 DNA follows: TGTGCCAGCAGTCGACAGTTGAGCTCTGGAAACACCATATATTTT.

This clone was observed a handful of times. The V call is TRBV4-1, the J call TRBJ2-1; 13 bases align to TRBD2. Trimming cost V 2 bases and J 5 bases; bases outside gene matches: 6. This CDR3 is 17 amino acids long. In germline, CDR1 is MGHRA, CDR2 YSYEKL. The CDR3 DNA follows: TGCGCCAGCAGCCAAACCGGGACTAGCGGGGCCCACAATGAGCAGTTCTTC. Protein: CASSQTGTSGAHNEQFF.